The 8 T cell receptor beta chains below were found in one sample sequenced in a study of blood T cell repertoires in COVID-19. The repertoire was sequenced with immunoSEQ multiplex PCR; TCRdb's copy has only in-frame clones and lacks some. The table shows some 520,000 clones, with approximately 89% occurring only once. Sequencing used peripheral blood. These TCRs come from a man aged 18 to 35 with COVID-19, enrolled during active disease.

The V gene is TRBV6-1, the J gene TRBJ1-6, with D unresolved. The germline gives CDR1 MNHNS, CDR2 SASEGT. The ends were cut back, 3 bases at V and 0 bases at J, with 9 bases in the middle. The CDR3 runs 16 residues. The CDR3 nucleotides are TGTGCCAGCAGTGACGGAGGGAGCTCCTATAATTCACCCCTCCACTTT. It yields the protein CASSDGGSSYNSPLHF.

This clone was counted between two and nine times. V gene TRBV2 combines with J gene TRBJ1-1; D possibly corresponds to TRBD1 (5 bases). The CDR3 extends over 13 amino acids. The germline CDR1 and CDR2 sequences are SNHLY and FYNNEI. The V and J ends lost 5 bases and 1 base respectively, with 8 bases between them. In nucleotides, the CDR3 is TGTGCCAGCAGTTTAGACAGGAACACTGAAGCTTTCTTT. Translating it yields CASSLDRNTEAFF.

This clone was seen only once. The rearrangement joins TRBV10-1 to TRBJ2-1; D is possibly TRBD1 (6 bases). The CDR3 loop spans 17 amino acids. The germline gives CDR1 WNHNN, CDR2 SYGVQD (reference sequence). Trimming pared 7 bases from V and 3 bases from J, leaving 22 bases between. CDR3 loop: CASTTSRGDPNYNEQFF. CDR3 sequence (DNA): TGCGCCAGCACCACCTCCAGGGGCGACCCCAACTACAATGAGCAGTTCTTC.

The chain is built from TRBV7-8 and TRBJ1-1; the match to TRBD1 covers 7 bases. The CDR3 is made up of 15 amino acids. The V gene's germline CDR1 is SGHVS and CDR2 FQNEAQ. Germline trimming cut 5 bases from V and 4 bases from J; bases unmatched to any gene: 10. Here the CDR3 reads CASSPDRALGTEAFF. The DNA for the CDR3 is TGTGCCAGCAGCCCTGACAGGGCTCTAGGCACTGAAGCTTTCTTT. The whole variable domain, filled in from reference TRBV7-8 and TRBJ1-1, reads GAGVSQSPRYKVAKRGQDVALRCDPISGHVSLFWYQQALGQGPEFLTYFQNEAQLDKSGLPSDRFFAERPEGSVSTLKIQRTQQEDSAVYLCASSPDRALGTEAFFGQGTRLTVV.

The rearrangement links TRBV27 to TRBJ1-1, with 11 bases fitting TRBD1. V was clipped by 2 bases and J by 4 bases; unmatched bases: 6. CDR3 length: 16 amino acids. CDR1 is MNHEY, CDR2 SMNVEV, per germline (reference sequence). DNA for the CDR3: TGTGCCAGCAGTTTAGGACAGGGGGCGCGAGGCACTGAAGCTTTCTTT. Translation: CASSLGQGARGTEAFF.

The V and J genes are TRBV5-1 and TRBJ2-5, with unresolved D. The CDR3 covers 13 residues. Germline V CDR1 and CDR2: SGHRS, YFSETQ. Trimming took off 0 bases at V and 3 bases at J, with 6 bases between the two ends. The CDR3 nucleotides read TGCGCCAGCAGCTTGGAGCCGGAAGAGACCCAGTACTTC. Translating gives CASSLEPEETQYF.

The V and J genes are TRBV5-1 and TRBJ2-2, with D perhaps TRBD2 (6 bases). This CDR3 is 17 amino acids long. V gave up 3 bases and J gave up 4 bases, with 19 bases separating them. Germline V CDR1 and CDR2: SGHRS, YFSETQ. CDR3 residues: CASSYSEGRLVTGELFF. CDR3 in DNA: TGCGCCAGCAGCTATAGTGAGGGCAGACTAGTCACCGGGGAGCTGTTTTTT.

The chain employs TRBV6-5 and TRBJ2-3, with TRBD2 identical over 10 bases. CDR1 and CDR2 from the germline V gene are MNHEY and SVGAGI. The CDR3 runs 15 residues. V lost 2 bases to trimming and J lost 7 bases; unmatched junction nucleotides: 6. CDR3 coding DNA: TGTGCCAGCAGTTACGCGCTAGCGGGAGACAATACGCAGTATTTT. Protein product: CASSYALAGDNTQYF.